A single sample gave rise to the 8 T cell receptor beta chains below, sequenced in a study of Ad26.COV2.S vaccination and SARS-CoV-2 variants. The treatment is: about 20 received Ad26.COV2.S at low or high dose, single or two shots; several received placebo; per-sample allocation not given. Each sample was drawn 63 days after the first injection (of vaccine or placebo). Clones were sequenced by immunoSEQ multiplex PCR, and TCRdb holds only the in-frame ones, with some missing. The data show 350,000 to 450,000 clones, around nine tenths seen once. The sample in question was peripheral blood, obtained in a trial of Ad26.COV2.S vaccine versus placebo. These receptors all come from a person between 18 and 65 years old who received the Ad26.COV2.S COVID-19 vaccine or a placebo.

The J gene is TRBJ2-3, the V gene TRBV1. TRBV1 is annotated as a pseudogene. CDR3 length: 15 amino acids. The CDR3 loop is CTSTPRGRGTDTQYF. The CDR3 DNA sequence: TGCACCAGCACCCCCCGGGGCCGGGGCACAGATACGCAGTATTTT.

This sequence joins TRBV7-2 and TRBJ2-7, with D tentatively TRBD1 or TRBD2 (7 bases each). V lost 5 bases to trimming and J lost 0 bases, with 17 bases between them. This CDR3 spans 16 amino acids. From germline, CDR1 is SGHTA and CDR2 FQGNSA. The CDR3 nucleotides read TGTGCCAGCAGCGTACAGGGGAGGGGGCACTCCTACGAGCAGTACTTC. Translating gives CASSVQGRGHSYEQYF.

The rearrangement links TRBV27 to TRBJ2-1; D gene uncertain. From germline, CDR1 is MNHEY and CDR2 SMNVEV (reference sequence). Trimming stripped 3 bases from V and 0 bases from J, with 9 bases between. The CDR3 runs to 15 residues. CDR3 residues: CASSLGSNSYNEQFF. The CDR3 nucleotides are TGTGCCAGCAGTTTGGGAAGCAACTCCTACAATGAGCAGTTCTTC.

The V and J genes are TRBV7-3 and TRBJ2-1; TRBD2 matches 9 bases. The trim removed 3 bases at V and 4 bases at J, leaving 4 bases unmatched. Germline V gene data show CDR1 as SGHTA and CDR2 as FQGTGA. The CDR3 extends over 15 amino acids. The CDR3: CASSFLAGPYNEQFF. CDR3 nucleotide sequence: TGTGCCAGCAGCTTTCTAGCGGGGCCATACAATGAGCAGTTCTTC. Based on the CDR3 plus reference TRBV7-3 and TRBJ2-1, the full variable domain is GAGVSQTPSNKVTEKGKYVELRCDPISGHTALYWYRQSLGQGPEFLIYFQGTGAADDSGLPNDRFFAVRPEGSVSTLKIQRTERGDSAVYLCASSFLAGPYNEQFFGPGTRLTVL.

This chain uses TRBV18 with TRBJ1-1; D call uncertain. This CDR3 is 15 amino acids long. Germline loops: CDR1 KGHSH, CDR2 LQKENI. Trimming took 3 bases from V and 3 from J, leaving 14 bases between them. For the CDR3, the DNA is TGTGCCAGCTCACCGTTTTCTTTTTGGGACACTGAAGCTTTCTTT. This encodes CASSPFSFWDTEAFF.

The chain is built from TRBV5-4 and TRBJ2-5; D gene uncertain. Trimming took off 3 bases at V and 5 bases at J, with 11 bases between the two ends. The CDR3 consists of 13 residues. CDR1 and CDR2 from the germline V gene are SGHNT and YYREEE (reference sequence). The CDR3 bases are TGTGCCAGCAGCTCCTTAGGGCGCGAGACCCAGTACTTC. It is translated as CASSSLGRETQYF.

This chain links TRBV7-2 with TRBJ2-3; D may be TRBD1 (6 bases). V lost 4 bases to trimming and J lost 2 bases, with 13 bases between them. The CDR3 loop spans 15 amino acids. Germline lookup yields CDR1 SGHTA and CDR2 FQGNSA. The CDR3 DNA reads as TGTGCCAGCAGCTACTGGACAGCCTACACAGATACGCAGTATTTT. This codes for CASSYWTAYTDTQYF.

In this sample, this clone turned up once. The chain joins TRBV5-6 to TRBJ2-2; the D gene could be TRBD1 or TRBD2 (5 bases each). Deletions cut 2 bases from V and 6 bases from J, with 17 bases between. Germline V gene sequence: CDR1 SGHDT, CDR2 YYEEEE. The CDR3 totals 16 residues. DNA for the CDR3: TGTGCCAGCAGCTTTCGTCTTCAGGGACGAGCCGGGGAGCTGTTTTTT. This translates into CASSFRLQGRAGELFF. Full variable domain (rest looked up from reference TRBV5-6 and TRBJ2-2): DAGVTQSPTHLIKTRGQQVTLRCSPKSGHDTVSWYQQALGQGPQFIFQYYEEEERQRGNFPDRFSGHQFPNYSSELNVNALLLGDSALYLCASSFRLQGRAGELFFGEGSRLTVL.